The 16 T cell receptor beta chains in this list originate from one sample, sequenced in a study of CD8 T cells in ankylosing spondylitis. Regarding the study as a whole: Apparently characteristic of ankylosing spondylitis blood was a TCR beta motif (about 8 highly homologous variants).

TCRdb processed the 5' RACE reads anew with MiXCR; each CDR3 protein has one entry. The sample holds about 540,000 distinct CDR3 sequences; about 13% are singletons and the top ten take about 6.8%. No antigen has been identified for these receptors. Input material: blood, either unsorted or a sorted T cell fraction (not recorded which). Receptors originate from a male donor with ankylosing spondylitis.

The V call is TRBV12-3 or TRBV12-4, the J call TRBJ1-6; no clear D gene. Trimming stripped 0 bases from V and 6 bases from J, with 3 bases between. The CDR3 contains 13 residues. Here the CDR3 DNA reads TGTGCCAGCAGTTTAGCGAGTAATTCACCCCTCCACTTT. This translates into CASSLASNSPLHF.

This clonotype has a handful of counts. The chain is built from TRBV6-2 or TRBV6-3 and TRBJ1-4; D is perhaps TRBD1 (5 bases). The CDR3 has 15 residues. Germline lookup yields CDR1 MNHEY and CDR2 SVGEGT. Trimming removed 8 bases from V and 7 bases from J, with 20 bases in between. The CDR3 is CASHDGTSRGEKLFF. DNA of the CDR3: TGTGCCAGCCACGACGGGACGTCAAGGGGTGAAAAACTGTTTTTT.

The V call is TRBV12-3 or TRBV12-4, the J call TRBJ2-2, with 10 bases aligning to TRBD2. Trimming removed 6 bases from V and 3 bases from J; junction bases left unmatched: 7. The CDR3 loop spans 16 amino acids. The CDR3 spells CASSISGRADTGELFF. CDR3 sequence (DNA): TGTGCCAGCAGCATCAGCGGGAGGGCCGACACCGGGGAGCTGTTTTTT.

The chain combines TRBV7-2 with TRBJ2-3; D unresolved. The CDR3 length is 14 residues. V was trimmed by 1 base and J by 5 bases, leaving 10 bases between them. From germline, CDR1 is SGHTA and CDR2 FQGNSA. This CDR3 is CASSLGRLGDTQYF. CDR3 DNA: TGTGCCAGCAGCTTAGGCAGGCTTGGAGATACGCAGTATTTT. Based on the CDR3 plus reference TRBV7-2 and TRBJ2-3, the full variable domain is GAGVSQSPSNKVTEKGKDVELRCDPISGHTALYWYRQSLGQGLEFLIYFQGNSAPDKSGLPSDRFSAERTGGSVSTLTIQRTQQEDSAVYLCASSLGRLGDTQYFGPGTRLTVL.

This clonotype was observed a few times. The J gene is TRBJ2-3, the V gene TRBV2; 7 positions agree with TRBD2. This CDR3 contains 16 residues. Germline CDR1 reads SNHLY; CDR2 reads FYNNEI. Germline trimming cut 9 bases from V and 2 bases from J; bases unmatched to any gene: 14. The CDR3 sequence: CARGGETTTITDTQYF. In nucleotides, the CDR3 is TGTGCCAGGGGAGGGGAGACTACGACGATCACAGATACGCAGTATTTT.

The chain has TRBV2 and TRBJ1-6; 11 bases are shared with TRBD1. The CDR3 loop spans 14 amino acids. After removal of 6 bases from V and 6 bases from J, the junction contained 1 base not matched to a gene. Germline V gene lookup returns CDR1 SNHLY and CDR2 FYNNEI. The CDR3, as DNA: TGTGCCAGCAGGGGGACAGGGGGTAATTCACCCCTCCACTTT. Its protein is CASRGTGGNSPLHF.

This chain links TRBV30 with TRBJ2-3; 8 nucleotides agree with TRBD2. Germline V lookup: CDR1 GTSNPN, CDR2 SVGIG (reference sequence). The CDR3 covers 15 residues. J lost 2 bases, V lost 0 bases, and 4 bases had no gene match. CDR3: CAWSVIAGNTDTQYF. The CDR3 DNA is TGTGCCTGGAGTGTAATAGCGGGAAACACAGATACGCAGTATTTT.

The chain links TRBV20-1 to TRBJ2-7; D call uncertain. Germline CDR1 DFQATT, CDR2 SNEGSKA (reference sequence). Trimming shortened V by 0 bases and J by 0 bases, and 9 bases separated the two germline ends. The length of the CDR3 is 14 residues. The CDR3 nucleotides are TGCAGTGCTAGAGATTTAGGCCACTCCTACGAGCAGTACTTC. Translated: CSARDLGHSYEQYF.

This clonotype was detected many times. V usage is TRBV15 and J usage is TRBJ2-2, with 13 bases fitting TRBD2. Unmatched junction bases numbered 10, after V lost 3 bases and J lost 12 bases. Germline V gene data show CDR1 as LNHNV and CDR2 as YYDKDF (reference sequence). CDR3 length equals 16 residues. CDR3: CATSSIGLAGAMKLFF. CDR3 nucleotide sequence: TGTGCCACCAGCAGCATAGGACTAGCGGGAGCCATGAAGCTGTTTTTT.

The chain is built from TRBV3-1 and TRBJ1-1, with a tentative D call TRBD1 (5 bases). The CDR3 has 13 amino acids. Trimming pared 4 bases from V and 7 bases from J, leaving 13 bases between. Germline CDR1 reads LGHDT; CDR2 reads YNNKEL (reference sequence). DNA for the CDR3: TGTGCCAGCAGCCCCGGGGCGTGGAATGAAGCTTTCTTT. It specifies CASSPGAWNEAFF.

The CDR3 coding sequence is TGTGCCATCAGTCCAGCCGGGAGAGAGGCAGATACGCAGTATTTT. This translates into CAISPAGREADTQYF. The chain carries TRBV10-3 and TRBJ2-3; possible D gene TRBD2, 6 bases. Germline loops: CDR1 ENHRY, CDR2 SYGVKD. Trimming took 5 bases from V and 4 from J, leaving 16 bases between them. This CDR3 has 15 residues.

There are a few counts of this clonotype. The chain is built from TRBV7-9 and TRBJ2-1, with 11 bases fitting TRBD2. The J segment lost 8 bases and the V segment lost 3 bases, leaving 6 bases of the junction unmatched. The CDR3 has 15 amino acids. Germline V gene data show CDR1 as SEHNR and CDR2 as FQNEAQ (reference sequence). The CDR3: CASSFILAGAHEQFF. The CDR3 DNA is TGTGCCAGCAGCTTTATACTAGCGGGAGCACATGAGCAGTTCTTC.

This clonotype was seen a handful of times. V usage is TRBV5-6 and J usage is TRBJ2-3; D is uncertain. CDR3 size: 16 residues. Per germline, CDR1 SGHDT and CDR2 YYEEEE. The ends were cut back, 1 base at V and 0 bases at J, with 12 bases in the middle. CDR3: CASSLRLQTSTDTQYF. For the CDR3, the DNA is TGTGCCAGCAGCTTGAGACTCCAAACTAGCACAGATACGCAGTATTTT. Full variable domain (remainder filled in from reference TRBV5-6 and TRBJ2-3): DAGVTQSPTHLIKTRGQQVTLRCSPKSGHDTVSWYQQALGQGPQFIFQYYEEEERQRGNFPDRFSGHQFPNYSSELNVNALLLGDSALYLCASSLRLQTSTDTQYFGPGTRLTVL.

This clonotype was counted a few times. The gene calls are TRBV7-2 and TRBJ2-1; TRBD1 or TRBD2 may be the D gene (6 bases each). The CDR3 length is 16 residues. The V and J ends lost 5 bases and 3 bases respectively, with 17 bases between them. CDR1 and CDR2 from the germline V gene are SGHTA and FQGNSA. In DNA form, the CDR3 reads TGTGCCAGCAGCCCCGGAGGGGGGTTCAACTACAATGAGCAGTTCTTC. It encodes CASSPGGGFNYNEQFF.

The chain couples TRBV12-3 or TRBV12-4 to TRBJ1-1, with D unresolved. The CDR3 totals 15 residues. The ends were cut back, 4 bases at V and 5 bases at J, with 17 bases in the middle. CDR3 nucleotide sequence: TGTGCCAGCAGTTCCAGGACGGGAAAGAGGACTGAAGCTTTCTTT. Its protein is CASSSRTGKRTEAFF.

The chain carries TRBV15 and TRBJ2-2; no firm D call. This CDR3 comprises 13 residues. V lost 0 bases, J lost 8 bases, and 7 bases lay in between. Germline V CDR1 and CDR2: LNHNV, YYDKDF (reference sequence). The CDR3 DNA sequence: TGTGCCACCAGCAGAGATCTATCGGGGGAGCTGTTTTTT. Translating gives CATSRDLSGELFF.